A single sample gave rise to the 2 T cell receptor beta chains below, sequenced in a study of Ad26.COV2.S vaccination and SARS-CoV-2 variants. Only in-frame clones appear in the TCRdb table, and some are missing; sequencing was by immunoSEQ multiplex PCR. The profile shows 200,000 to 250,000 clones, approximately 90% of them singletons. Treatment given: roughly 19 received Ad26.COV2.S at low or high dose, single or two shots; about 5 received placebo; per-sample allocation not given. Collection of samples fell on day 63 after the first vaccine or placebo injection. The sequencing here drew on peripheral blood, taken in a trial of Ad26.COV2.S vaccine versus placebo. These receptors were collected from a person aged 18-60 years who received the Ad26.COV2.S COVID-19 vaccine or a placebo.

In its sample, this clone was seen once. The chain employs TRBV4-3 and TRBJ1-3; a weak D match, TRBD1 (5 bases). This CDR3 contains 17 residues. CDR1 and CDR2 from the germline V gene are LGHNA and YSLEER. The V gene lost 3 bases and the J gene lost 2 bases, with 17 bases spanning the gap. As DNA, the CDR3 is TGCGCCAGCAGCCAGGACGTCGGGGCTCAGACTGGAAACACCATATATTTT. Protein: CASSQDVGAQTGNTIYF.

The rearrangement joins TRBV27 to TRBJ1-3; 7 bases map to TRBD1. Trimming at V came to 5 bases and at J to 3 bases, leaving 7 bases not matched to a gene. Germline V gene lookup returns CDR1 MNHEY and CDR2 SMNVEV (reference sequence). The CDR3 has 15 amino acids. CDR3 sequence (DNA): TGTGCCAGCAGTAAACGACAGGGCTTTGGAAACACCATATATTTT. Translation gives CASSKRQGFGNTIYF.